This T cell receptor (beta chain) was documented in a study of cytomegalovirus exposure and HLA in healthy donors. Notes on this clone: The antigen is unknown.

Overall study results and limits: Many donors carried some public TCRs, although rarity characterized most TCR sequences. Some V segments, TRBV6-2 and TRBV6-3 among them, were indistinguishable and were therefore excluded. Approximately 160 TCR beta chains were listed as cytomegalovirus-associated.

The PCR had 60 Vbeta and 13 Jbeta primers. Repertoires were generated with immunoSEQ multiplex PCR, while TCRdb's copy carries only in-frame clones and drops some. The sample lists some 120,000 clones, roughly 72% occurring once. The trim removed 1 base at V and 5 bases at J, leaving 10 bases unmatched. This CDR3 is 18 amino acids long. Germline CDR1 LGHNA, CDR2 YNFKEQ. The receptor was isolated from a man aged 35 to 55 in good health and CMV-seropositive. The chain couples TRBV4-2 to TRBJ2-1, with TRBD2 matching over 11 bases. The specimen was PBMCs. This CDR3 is CASSQGGSGRGLDNEQFF. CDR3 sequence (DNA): TGTGCCAGCAGCCAAGGGGGTAGCGGGAGGGGGTTGGACAATGAGCAGTTCTTC.